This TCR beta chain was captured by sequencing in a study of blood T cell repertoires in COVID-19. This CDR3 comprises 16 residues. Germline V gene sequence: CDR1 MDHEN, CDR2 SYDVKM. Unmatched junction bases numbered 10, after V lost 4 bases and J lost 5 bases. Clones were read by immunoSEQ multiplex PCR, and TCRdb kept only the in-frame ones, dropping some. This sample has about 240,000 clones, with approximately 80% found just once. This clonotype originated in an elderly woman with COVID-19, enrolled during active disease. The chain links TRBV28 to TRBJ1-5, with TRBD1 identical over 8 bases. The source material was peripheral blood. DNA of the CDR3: TGTGCCAGCAGTTCCCCGACAGGGGAAGGGCATCAGCCCCAGCATTTT. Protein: CASSSPTGEGHQPQHF. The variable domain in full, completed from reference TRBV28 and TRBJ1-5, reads DVKVTQSSRYLVKRTGEKVFLECVQDMDHENMFWYRQDPGLGLRLIYFSYDVKMKEKGDIPEGYSVSREKKERFSLILESASTNQTSMYLCASSSPTGEGHQPQHFGDGTRLSIL.